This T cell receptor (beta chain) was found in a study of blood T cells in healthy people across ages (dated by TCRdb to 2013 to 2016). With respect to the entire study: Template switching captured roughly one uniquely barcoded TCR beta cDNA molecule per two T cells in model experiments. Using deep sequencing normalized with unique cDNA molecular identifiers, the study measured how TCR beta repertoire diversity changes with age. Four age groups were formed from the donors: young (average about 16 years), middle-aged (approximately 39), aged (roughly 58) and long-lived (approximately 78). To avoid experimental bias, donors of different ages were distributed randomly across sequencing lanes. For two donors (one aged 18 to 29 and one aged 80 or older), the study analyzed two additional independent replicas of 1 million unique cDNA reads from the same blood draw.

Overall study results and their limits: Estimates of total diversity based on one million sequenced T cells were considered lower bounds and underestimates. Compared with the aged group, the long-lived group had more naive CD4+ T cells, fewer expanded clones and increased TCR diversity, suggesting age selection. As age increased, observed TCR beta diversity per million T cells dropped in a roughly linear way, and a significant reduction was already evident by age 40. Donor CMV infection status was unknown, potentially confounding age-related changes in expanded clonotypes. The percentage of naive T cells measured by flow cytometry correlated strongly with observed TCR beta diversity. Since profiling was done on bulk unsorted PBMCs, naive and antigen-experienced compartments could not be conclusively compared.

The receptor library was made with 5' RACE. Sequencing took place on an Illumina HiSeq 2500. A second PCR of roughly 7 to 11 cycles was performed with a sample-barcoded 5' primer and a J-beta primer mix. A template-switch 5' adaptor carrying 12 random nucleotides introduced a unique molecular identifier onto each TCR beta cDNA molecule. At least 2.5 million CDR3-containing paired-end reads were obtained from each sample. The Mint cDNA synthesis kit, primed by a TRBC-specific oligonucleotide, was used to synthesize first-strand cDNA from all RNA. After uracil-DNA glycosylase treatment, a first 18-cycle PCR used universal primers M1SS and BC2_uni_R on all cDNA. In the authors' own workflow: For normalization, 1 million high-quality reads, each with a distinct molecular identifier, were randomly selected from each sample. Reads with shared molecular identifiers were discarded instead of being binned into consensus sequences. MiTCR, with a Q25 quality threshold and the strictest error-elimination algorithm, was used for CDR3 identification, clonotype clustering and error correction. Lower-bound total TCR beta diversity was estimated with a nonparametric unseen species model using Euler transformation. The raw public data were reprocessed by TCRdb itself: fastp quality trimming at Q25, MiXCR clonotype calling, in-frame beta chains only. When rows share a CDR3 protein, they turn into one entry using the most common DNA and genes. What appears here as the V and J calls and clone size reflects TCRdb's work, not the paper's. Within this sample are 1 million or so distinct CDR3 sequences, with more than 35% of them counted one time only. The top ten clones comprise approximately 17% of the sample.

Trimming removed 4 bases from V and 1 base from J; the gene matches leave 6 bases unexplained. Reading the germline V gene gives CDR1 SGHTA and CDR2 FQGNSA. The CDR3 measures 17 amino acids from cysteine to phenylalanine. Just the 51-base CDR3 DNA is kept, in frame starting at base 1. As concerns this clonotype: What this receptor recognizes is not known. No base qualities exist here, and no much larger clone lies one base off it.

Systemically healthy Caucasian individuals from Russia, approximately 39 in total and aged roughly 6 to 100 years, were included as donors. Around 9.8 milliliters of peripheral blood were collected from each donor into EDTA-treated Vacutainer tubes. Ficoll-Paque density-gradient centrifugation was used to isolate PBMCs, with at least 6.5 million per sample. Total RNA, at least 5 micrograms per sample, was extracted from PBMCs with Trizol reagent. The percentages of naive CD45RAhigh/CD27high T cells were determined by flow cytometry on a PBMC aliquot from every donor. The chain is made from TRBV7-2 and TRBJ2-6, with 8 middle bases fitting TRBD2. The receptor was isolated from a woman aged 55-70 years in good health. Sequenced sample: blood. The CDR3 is CASSYEAGASGANVLTF. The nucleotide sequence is TGTGCCAGCAGCTACGAAGCGGGAGCTTCTGGGGCCAACGTCCTGACTTTC.